This TCR beta chain was documented in a study of Ad26.COV2.S vaccination and SARS-CoV-2 variants. Per germline, CDR1 LGHDT and CDR2 YNNKEL (reference sequence). CDR3 length: 13 residues. Trimming took 8 bases from V and 0 from J, leaving 10 bases between them. As regards this clone: The antigen remains undetermined.

Treatment noted: about 20 received Ad26.COV2.S at low or high dose, single or two shots; a few received placebo; per-sample allocation not given. Specimens were obtained on day 63 following the first vaccine or placebo injection. Sequenced by immunoSEQ multiplex PCR; TCRdb stores in-frame clones only, minus some. The data contain approximately 300,000 clones, around 81% of them singletons. The study, taken as a whole, reports: The TCR-based breadth and depth measures might underestimate overall T cell responses.

The genes are TRBV3-1 (or the pseudogene TRBV3-2) and TRBJ1-1, with D hard to call. This receptor was obtained from a person aged 18-65 years who received the Ad26.COV2.S COVID-19 vaccine or a placebo. Material: peripheral blood, obtained in a trial of Ad26.COV2.S vaccine versus placebo. The CDR3 protein is CASEAAMNTEAFF. The CDR3 DNA reads TGTGCCAGCGAGGCAGCCATGAACACTGAAGCTTTCTTT.